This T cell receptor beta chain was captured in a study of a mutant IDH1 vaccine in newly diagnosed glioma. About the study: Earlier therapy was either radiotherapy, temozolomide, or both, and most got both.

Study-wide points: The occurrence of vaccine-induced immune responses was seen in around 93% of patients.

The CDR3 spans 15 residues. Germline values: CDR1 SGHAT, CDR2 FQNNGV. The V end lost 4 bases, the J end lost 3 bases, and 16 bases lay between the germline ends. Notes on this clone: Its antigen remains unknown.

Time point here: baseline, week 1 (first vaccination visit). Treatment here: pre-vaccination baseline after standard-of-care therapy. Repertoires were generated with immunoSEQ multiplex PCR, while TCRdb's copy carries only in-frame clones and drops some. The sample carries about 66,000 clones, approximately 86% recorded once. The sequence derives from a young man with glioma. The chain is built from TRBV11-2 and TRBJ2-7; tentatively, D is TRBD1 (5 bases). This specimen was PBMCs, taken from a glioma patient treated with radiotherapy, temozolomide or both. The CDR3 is CASSSLGSGHYEQYF. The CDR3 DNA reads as TGTGCCAGCAGCTCCCTAGGGTCCGGACACTACGAGCAGTACTTC.